This T cell receptor (beta chain) appears in the sequencing data of a study of cytomegalovirus exposure and HLA in healthy donors. Per germline, CDR1 SGHNT and CDR2 YYREEE (reference sequence). This CDR3 is built from 16 residues. J was trimmed by 8 bases and V by 4 bases; bases with no gene match: 11. Vbeta (60) and Jbeta (13) primers were used in the PCR. Libraries were prepared by immunoSEQ multiplex PCR; TCRdb keeps only in-frame clonotypes and omits some of them. The data hold over 65,000 clones, with around three quarters observed a single time. The chain combines TRBV5-4 with TRBJ2-1, with TRBD2 matching 11 bases. Sequenced material: PBMCs. This sequence originates from a woman between 40 and 50 years old in good health and CMV-seronegative. The CDR3, as DNA: TGTGCCAGCAGCGCACCTACTAGCGGGAGAGTAGATGAGCAGTTCTTC. Protein product: CASSAPTSGRVDEQFF.